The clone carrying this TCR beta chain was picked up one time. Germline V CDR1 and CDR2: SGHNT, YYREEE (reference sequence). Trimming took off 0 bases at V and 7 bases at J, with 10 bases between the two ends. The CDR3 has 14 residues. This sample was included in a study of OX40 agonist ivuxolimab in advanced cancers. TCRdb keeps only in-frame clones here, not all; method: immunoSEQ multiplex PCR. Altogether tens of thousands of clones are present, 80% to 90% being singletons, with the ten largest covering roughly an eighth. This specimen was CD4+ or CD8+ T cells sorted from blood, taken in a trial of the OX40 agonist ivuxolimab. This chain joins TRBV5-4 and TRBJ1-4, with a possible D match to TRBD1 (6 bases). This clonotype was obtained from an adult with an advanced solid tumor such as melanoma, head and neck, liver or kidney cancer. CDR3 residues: CASSLGTAVEKLFF. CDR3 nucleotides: TGTGCCAGCAGCTTGGGGACAGCGGTTGAAAAACTGTTTTTT.